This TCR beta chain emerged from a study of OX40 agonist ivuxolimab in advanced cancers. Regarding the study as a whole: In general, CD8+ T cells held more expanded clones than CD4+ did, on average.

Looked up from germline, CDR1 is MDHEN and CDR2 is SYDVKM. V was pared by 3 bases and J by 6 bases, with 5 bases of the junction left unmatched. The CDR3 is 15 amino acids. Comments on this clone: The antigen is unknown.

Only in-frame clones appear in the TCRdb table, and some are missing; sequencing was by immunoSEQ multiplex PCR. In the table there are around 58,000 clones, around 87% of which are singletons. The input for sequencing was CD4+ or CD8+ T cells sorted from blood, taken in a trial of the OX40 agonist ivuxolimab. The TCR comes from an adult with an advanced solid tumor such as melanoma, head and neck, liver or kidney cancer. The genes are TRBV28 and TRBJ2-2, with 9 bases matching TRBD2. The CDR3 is CASSFGGRVSGELFF. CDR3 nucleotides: TGTGCCAGCAGTTTTGGCGGGAGGGTATCCGGGGAGCTGTTTTTT.